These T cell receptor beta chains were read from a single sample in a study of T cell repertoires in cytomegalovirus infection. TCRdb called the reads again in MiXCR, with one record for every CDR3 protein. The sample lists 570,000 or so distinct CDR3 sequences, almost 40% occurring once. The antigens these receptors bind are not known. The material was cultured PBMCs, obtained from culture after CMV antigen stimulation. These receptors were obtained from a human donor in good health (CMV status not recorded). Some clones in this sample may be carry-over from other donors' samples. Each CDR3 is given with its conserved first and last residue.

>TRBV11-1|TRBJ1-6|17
CASSLVAAGQVPSPLHF
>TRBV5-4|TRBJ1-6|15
CASSLDRATHSPLHF
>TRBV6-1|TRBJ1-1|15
CASSITGGGNTEAFF
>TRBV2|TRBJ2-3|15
CASSAVTSDADTQYF
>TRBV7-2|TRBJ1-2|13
CASSLGGRQSYTF
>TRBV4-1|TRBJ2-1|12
CASSQVADKQFF
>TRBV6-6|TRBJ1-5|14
CASSSSELSWPQHF
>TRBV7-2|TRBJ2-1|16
CASSLRTGMSYNEQFF
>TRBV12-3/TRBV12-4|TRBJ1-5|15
CASSLGGSLNQPQHF
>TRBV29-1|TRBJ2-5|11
CSVTRGETQYF
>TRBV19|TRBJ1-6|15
CASSTIRANNSPLHF
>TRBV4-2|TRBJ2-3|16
CASSYQGLASTDTQYF
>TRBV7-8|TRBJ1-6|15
CASSIWGGVDSPLHF
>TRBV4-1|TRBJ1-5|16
CASSHSGSRGDQPQHF
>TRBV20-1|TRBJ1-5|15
CSARDRVSGTQPQHF
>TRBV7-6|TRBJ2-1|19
CASSLFAAGTSGGSDEQFF
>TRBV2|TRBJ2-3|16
CASSLVREVVTDTQYF
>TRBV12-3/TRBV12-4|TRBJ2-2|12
CASTRGGGELFF
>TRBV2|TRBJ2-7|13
CASGGDITYEQYF
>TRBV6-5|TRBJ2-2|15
CASSYQVPNTGELFF
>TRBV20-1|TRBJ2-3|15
CSASQAGGLTDTQYF
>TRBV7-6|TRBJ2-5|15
CASSSGTIPGETQYF
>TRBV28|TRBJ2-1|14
CASSLSQLPNEQFF
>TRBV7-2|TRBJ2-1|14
CASSSPGLAGGAFF
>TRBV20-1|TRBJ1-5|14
CSAAGAGEYQPQHF
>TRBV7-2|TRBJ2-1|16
CASSRVAGGSYNEQFF
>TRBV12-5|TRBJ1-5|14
CASAGTGGDQPQHF
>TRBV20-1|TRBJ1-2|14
CSARPTTSGNGYTF
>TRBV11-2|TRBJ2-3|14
CASSRIFATDTQYF
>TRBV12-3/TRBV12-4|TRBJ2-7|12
CASRAEGDEQYF
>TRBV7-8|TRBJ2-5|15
CASSLGGPSRETQYF
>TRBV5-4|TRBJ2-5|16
CASSPFEGGPIETQYF
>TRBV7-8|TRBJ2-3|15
CASSSSPGYTDTQYF
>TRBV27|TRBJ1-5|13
CASSSLLASPQHF
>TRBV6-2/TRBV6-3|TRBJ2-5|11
CASKAGETQYF
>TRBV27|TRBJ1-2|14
CASSLTPDDYGYTF
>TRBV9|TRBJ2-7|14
CASSVGRERVEQYF
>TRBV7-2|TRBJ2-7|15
CASSPEETGPYEQYF